Shown below are 21 T cell receptor beta chains from a single sample sequenced in a study of CD8+ T cells in alopecia areata. TCR sequencing used cDNA made by reverse transcription of extracted RNA. Sequencing used immunoSEQ multiplex PCR; TCRdb keeps in-frame clones, though not all of them. Among 98,000 or so clones listed, approximately 59% were seen once. The sequencing input was CD8+ T cells sorted from blood. All receptors derive from a human donor in good health.

V gene TRBV30 combines with J gene TRBJ1-5; D remains ambiguous. V was pared by 1 base and J by 0 bases, with 7 bases between. CDR3 length equals 14 residues. The germline gives CDR1 GTSNPN, CDR2 SVGIG (reference sequence). For the CDR3, the DNA is TGTGCCTGGAGTGCCCATCCTAGCAATCAGCCCCAGCATTTT. Protein sequence: CAWSAHPSNQPQHF.

In this sample, this clone turned up a few times. This chain links TRBV4-3 with TRBJ1-5; a weak D match, TRBD1 (5 bases). The length of the CDR3 is 16 residues. The V end was cut by 4 bases, the J end by 2 bases, with 15 bases between. Germline values: CDR1 LGHNA, CDR2 YSLEER. CDR3 region: CASSPRTGVGNQPQHF. As DNA, the CDR3 is TGCGCCAGCAGCCCTAGAACAGGAGTGGGCAATCAGCCCCAGCATTTT.

J is TRBJ1-2 and V is TRBV20-1; D not resolved. This CDR3 has 11 residues. Germline V CDR1 and CDR2: DFQATT, SNEGSKA (reference sequence). In nucleotides, the CDR3 is TGCATCCCCCCCGGCCCGCCTGGCTACACCTTC. This translates into CIPPGPPGYTF.

This clone was detected only a few times. The rearrangement uses TRBV19 and TRBJ2-2; D uncertain. Germline V CDR1 and CDR2: LNHDA, SQIVND (reference sequence). This CDR3 region has 11 residues. V shed 10 bases and J shed 7 bases, with 10 bases lying between them. CDR3 in DNA: TGTGCCACTGCGTATAACGGGGAGCTGTTTTTT. Its protein product is CATAYNGELFF.

The rearrangement uses TRBV5-1 and TRBJ1-1, with 7 positions matching TRBD1. Germline values: CDR1 SGHRS, CDR2 YFSETQ. The CDR3 runs to 15 residues. Losses at the gene ends were 2 bases for V and 3 bases for J; bases not matched to a gene: 7. This chain's CDR3 is CASSLDRVPYTEAFF. CDR3 in DNA: TGCGCCAGCAGCTTAGACAGGGTCCCGTACACTGAAGCTTTCTTT.

This clone was counted a few times. The final CDR3 position lacks the conserved phenylalanine or tryptophan, pointing to a likely read error. No DNA is shown, since the ends of the CDR3 on it are uncertain; the CDR3 is the one TCRdb lists. The rearrangement links TRBV7-9 to TRBJ2-7; the D call TRBD2 from the table was never checked on the DNA. Per germline, CDR1 SEHNR and CDR2 FQNEAQ (reference sequence). Ends included, the CDR3 has 8 residues. The CDR3 loop reads CASSPGSR.

This clone was picked up one time. The chain couples TRBV7-9 to TRBJ1-1; TRBD1 might be the D (5 bases). The CDR3 extends over 16 amino acids. Trimming took 5 bases from V and 0 from J, leaving 16 bases between them. Germline CDR1 and CDR2: SEHNR and FQNEAQ (reference sequence). Here the CDR3 DNA reads TGTGCCAGCAGCCCGGGGGTGGGAACAATGAACACTGAAGCTTTCTTT. Translating it yields CASSPGVGTMNTEAFF.

The rearrangement links TRBV4-1 to TRBJ2-7; D remains unclear. Trimming took off 3 bases at V and 2 bases at J, with 11 bases between the two ends. The V gene's germline CDR1 is MGHRA and CDR2 YSYEKL. The CDR3 runs 14 residues. The CDR3 DNA sequence: TGCGCCAGCAGCCAGTGGCACGGCGCCTACGAGCAGTACTTC. The encoded protein is CASSQWHGAYEQYF.

This clone was counted only a few times. The chain uses TRBV7-9 and TRBJ1-1; D remains ambiguous. Germline lookup yields CDR1 SEHNR and CDR2 FQNEAQ (reference sequence). The CDR3 is made up of 13 amino acids. V was trimmed by 3 bases and J by 3 bases, leaving 8 bases between them. As DNA, the CDR3 is TGTGCCAGCAGCTTCGGGGTGGACACTGAAGCTTTCTTT. Translated, it gives CASSFGVDTEAFF.

The CDR3 loop is CSVGDLSGSGPGDYEQYF. The CDR3, as DNA: TGCAGCGTTGGAGATCTATCGGGATCCGGGCCGGGGGACTACGAGCAGTACTTC. This chain joins TRBV29-1 and TRBJ2-7; D is perhaps TRBD2 (6 bases). V was cut by 4 bases and J by 3 bases, with 28 bases left in between. There are 18 residues in the CDR3. In germline, CDR1 is SQVTM, CDR2 ANQGSEA.

The rearrangement joins TRBV29-1 to TRBJ2-7, with D possibly matching TRBD1 (6 bases). Germline V CDR1 and CDR2: SQVTM, ANQGSEA. The V gene lost 7 bases and the J gene lost 2 bases, with 12 bases spanning the gap. The CDR3 is 12 amino acids. CDR3 region: CSAGPGAYEQYF. In nucleotides, the CDR3 is TGCAGCGCGGGGCCAGGGGCCTACGAGCAGTACTTC.

This chain uses TRBV30 with TRBJ1-5, with 8 bases lining up with TRBD1. Germline CDR1 GTSNPN, CDR2 SVGIG (reference sequence). V was clipped by 5 bases and J by 4 bases; unmatched bases: 4. The CDR3 covers 13 residues. This CDR3 reads CAWGTGSNQPQHF. The CDR3 nucleotides read TGTGCCTGGGGGACAGGTTCAAATCAGCCCCAGCATTTT.

The CDR3 bases are TGTGCCAGCAGCCAAGAATGGAGCGGGGGGGCAGATACGCAGTATTTT. Protein sequence: CASSQEWSGGADTQYF. The genes are TRBV4-2 and TRBJ2-3; 10 nucleotides align to TRBD2. The ends lost 0 bases at V and 4 bases at J; junction bases unmatched: 4. Germline CDR1 reads LGHNA; CDR2 reads YNFKEQ. This CDR3 is built from 16 residues.

The table lists this clone with a few counts. The genes are TRBV19 and TRBJ2-7, with 9 positions matching TRBD2. Germline CDR1 reads LNHDA; CDR2 reads SQIVND (reference sequence). This CDR3 has 14 amino acids. Trimming removed 5 bases from V and 3 bases from J; junction bases left unmatched: 5. This CDR3 reads CASSPAGGFYEQYF. CDR3 in DNA: TGTGCCAGTAGTCCAGCGGGGGGTTTCTACGAGCAGTACTTC.

The sample holds a few counts of this clone. The chain links TRBV30 to TRBJ2-7, with TRBD1 as a possible D gene (5 bases). Trimming shortened V by 7 bases and J by 5 bases, and 21 bases separated the two germline ends. The CDR3 runs 14 residues. Germline lookup yields CDR1 GTSNPN and CDR2 SVGIG (reference sequence). In DNA, the CDR3 is TGTGCCTCCTCCCAAGGGCAGGGTGTCAACGAGCAGTACTTC. It codes for CASSQGQGVNEQYF.

The chain joins TRBV13 to TRBJ2-7; no definite D call. Germline V gene sequence: CDR1 PRHDT, CDR2 FYEKMQ (reference sequence). This CDR3 contains 13 residues. V was shortened by 3 bases and J by 6 bases, with 12 bases between the two germline ends. Written as DNA, the CDR3 is TGTGCCAGCAGCTTTGAGTCTAAGAGCGAGCAGTACTTC. Translated: CASSFESKSEQYF.

The J gene is TRBJ2-7, the V gene TRBV27; D is possibly TRBD1 (5 bases). The V gene lost 0 bases and the J gene lost 6 bases, with 12 bases spanning the gap. This CDR3 region has 14 residues. Germline V gene data show CDR1 as MNHEY and CDR2 as SMNVEV (reference sequence). CDR3 bases: TGTGCCAGCAGTTTATCCCCTAACAGGATCGAGCAGTACTTC. Translation: CASSLSPNRIEQYF.

The J gene is TRBJ2-2, the V gene TRBV9, with D perhaps TRBD1 or TRBD2 (6 bases each). This CDR3 contains 16 residues. The germline V and J ends were trimmed by 4 bases and 5 bases, with 18 bases remaining between them. CDR1 and CDR2 (germline): SGDLS, YYNGEE. The CDR3, as DNA: TGTGCCAGCAGCCTAGATCCCGGGGGCCTAACCGGGGAGCTGTTTTTT. This codes for CASSLDPGGLTGELFF.

This clone was found a few times. The genes are TRBV5-4 and TRBJ2-7, with a possible D match to TRBD2 (5 bases). The ends were cut back, 0 bases at V and 1 base at J, with 8 bases in the middle. Germline V gene data show CDR1 as SGHNT and CDR2 as YYREEE (reference sequence). The CDR3 covers 14 residues. For the CDR3, the DNA is TGTGCCAGCAGCTTGGGAGGGAGTTCCTACGAGCAGTACTTC. It yields the protein CASSLGGSSYEQYF.

This clone was counted a single time. The rearrangement joins TRBV7-3 to TRBJ2-3; D gene ambiguous. The CDR3 runs to 15 residues. Per the germline V gene, CDR1 is SGHTA and CDR2 is FQGTGA. Trimming took off 2 bases at V and 0 bases at J, with 9 bases between the two ends. CDR3 nucleotides: TGTGCCAGCAGCTTAGCCGGGCCTAGCACAGATACGCAGTATTTT. Protein sequence: CASSLAGPSTDTQYF.

DNA of the CDR3: TGTGCCAGCAGCTTAGCGTGGAATGAGCAGTTCTTC. It yields the protein CASSLAWNEQFF. The chain recombines TRBV7-8 with TRBJ2-1; no clear D gene. This CDR3 is built from 12 residues. V lost 0 bases to trimming and J lost 7 bases, with 4 bases between them. CDR1 SGHVS and CDR2 FQNEAQ come from the germline V gene. The full variable domain, completed using reference TRBV7-8 and TRBJ2-1, is GAGVSQSPRYKVAKRGQDVALRCDPISGHVSLFWYQQALGQGPEFLTYFQNEAQLDKSGLPSDRFFAERPEGSVSTLKIQRTQQEDSAVYLCASSLAWNEQFFGPGTRLTVL.